This T cell receptor (beta chain) was obtained from a study of blood T cells in healthy people across ages. The amount of total RNA extracted per sample was at least 5.5 micrograms. A J-beta primer mix and a sample-barcoded 5' primer were used in a second PCR of about 7 to 12 cycles. Each cDNA molecule, via a template-switch adaptor with 12 random nucleotides, was tagged. TCRdb independently ran MiXCR on the 5' RACE reads; one entry per CDR3 protein. The sample lists about 1.4 million distinct CDR3 sequences, 55% to 75% occurring once. On this clonotype: Antigen specificity is unknown.

Whole-study findings and limits: Diversity of TCR beta per million T cells declined in a roughly linear way with age. Donors of long life had a larger count of naive CD4+ cells and greater diversity than aged donors.

From germline, CDR1 is MGHRA and CDR2 YSYEKL. This CDR3 spans 16 amino acids. The ends lost 3 bases at V and 6 bases at J; junction bases unmatched: 13. The source is a man in his late teens or twenties in good health. Sample: blood. The chain joins TRBV4-1 to TRBJ1-2, with 7 bases identical to TRBD1. This CDR3 is CASSQEEEGGGDGYTF. In DNA, the CDR3 is TGCGCCAGCAGCCAGGAAGAAGAGGGAGGGGGCGATGGCTACACCTTC.